These T cell receptor beta chains were read from a single sample in a study of cytomegalovirus exposure and HLA in healthy donors. TCRdb's copy holds only in-frame clones and misses some; the assay was immunoSEQ multiplex PCR. The sample holds 100,000 to 150,000 clones, roughly 89% seen once. Input material: PBMCs. These receptors all stem from a woman younger than 30 in good health and CMV-seronegative. CDR3s leave out the opening cysteine and the closing phenylalanine or tryptophan. Clone sizes are given selectively: once, few, many, or a class where the clone is expanded.

clone_size,v_call,j_call,cdr3_aa
-,TRBV5-1,TRBJ2-5,ASSLGVTETQY
-,TRBV5-4,TRBJ2-5,ASSARTVRETQY
once,TRBV6-1,TRBJ2-3,ASSGADTQY
once,TRBV7-3,TRBJ1-6,ASSYNNSPLH
-,TRBV7-2,TRBJ2-1,ASSLTRTRFNEQF
-,TRBV9,TRBJ2-5,ASSDGGAGETQY
-,TRBV7-9,TRBJ1-3,ASRAGASWNTIY
-,TRBV28,TRBJ1-2,ASSQGRNYGYT
-,TRBV29-1,TRBJ2-7,SAVTGTRNIYEQY
-,TRBV2,TRBJ2-7,ASSGDPPWSSYEQY
-,TRBV5-1,TRBJ1-1,ARSPGGGEMNTEAF
few,TRBV10-3,TRBJ1-5,AISEAGQPQH
-,TRBV10-3,TRBJ1-4,AISGGQGEKLF
-,TRBV19,TRBJ2-6,ASTDRASGANVLT
once,TRBV4-2,TRBJ1-3,ASSQPGFSTGNTIY
-,TRBV7-2,TRBJ1-2,ASRRDRNYGYT
-,TRBV5-1,TRBJ1-1,ASKGESEAF
-,TRBV5-5,TRBJ2-7,ASSTGQGSYEQY
-,TRBV19,TRBJ1-4,ASSQGRGGEKLF
-,TRBV7-8,TRBJ1-1,ASSEESGVELTEAF
-,TRBV7-3,TRBJ1-1,ASKTQGINTEAF
-,TRBV4-1,TRBJ1-1,ASSQDPNTEAF
-,TRBV5-1,TRBJ2-7,ASSLQGREQY
-,TRBV27,TRBJ2-7,ASSLNGQTYEQY
-,TRBV2,TRBJ2-1,ASSGTSGAYNEQF
-,TRBV19,TRBJ2-1,ASSIRASGGPMGGEQF
-,TRBV11-2,TRBJ2-7,ASSRGQGGPYEQY
-,TRBV9,TRBJ2-3,ASSVSAGTQY
few,TRBV11-2,TRBJ1-6,ASSRDRVDSPLH
-,TRBV2,TRBJ2-5,ASMSQRNQY
-,TRBV5-6,TRBJ2-7,ASSLAFSSGPGTTYEQY
-,TRBV6-1,TRBJ1-1,ASYRGRGDTEAF
-,TRBV4-2,TRBJ1-1,ASSHDRGNTEAF
-,TRBV7-9,TRBJ2-5,ASSPGRGEETQY
once,TRBV6-1,TRBJ1-6,ASSDYQGGNSPLH
-,TRBV18,TRBJ2-7,ASSPRQGAGDEQY
-,TRBV4-1,TRBJ1-5,ASRHDFNQPQH
once,TRBV18,TRBJ1-1,ASSFGETAEAF
-,TRBV14,TRBJ2-7,ASSPLGGAYTYEQY
-,TRBV6-5,TRBJ2-5,ASSYIGLAGRETQY
-,TRBV5-6,TRBJ1-2,ASSLAGQSYAGYT
-,TRBV27,TRBJ1-1,ASSLYFHPGGGKGTEAF
-,TRBV27,TRBJ2-5,ASQGVGETQY
-,TRBV7-9,TRBJ1-1,ASSLSRQTEAF
-,TRBV27,TRBJ1-1,ASSSTGDPFMNTEAF
-,TRBV15,TRBJ2-2,ATSSRGLLPGELF
-,TRBV11-3,TRBJ2-5,ASSTGTGSQETQY
-,TRBV6-5,TRBJ2-7,ASSKGQASYEQY
-,TRBV5-1,TRBJ2-3,ASSLLAGVGDTQY
once,TRBV11-2,TRBJ1-4,ASSLRPGQGNTNEKLF
-,TRBV5-4,TRBJ1-3,ASSLGRSGNTIY
-,TRBV9,TRBJ1-2,ASSATGVGYT
-,TRBV18,TRBJ1-1,ASSPRQENTEAF
-,TRBV7-2,TRBJ1-4,ASSLARGGRTNEKLF